This TCR beta chain was captured by sequencing in a study of human T cells and chemical hapten exposure. V dropped 3 bases and J dropped 1; count of bases not matched to a gene: 7. Germline V gives CDR1 SNHLY, CDR2 FYNNEI. The length of the CDR3 is 16 residues. TCRdb processed the RACE reads anew with MiXCR; each CDR3 protein has one entry. The table shows tens of thousands of distinct CDR3 sequences, with approximately 11% occurring only once. The time point was: pre-sensitization, week 0. Regarding treatment: therapeutic diphenylcyclopropenone sensitization with weekly scalp DPC. The receptor was derived from a woman aged 40 to 55 with alopecia areata. Some clones in this sample may be carry-over from other donors' samples. The chain is built from TRBV2 and TRBJ2-7, with 9 bases lining up with TRBD2. This sample comprised whole blood, obtained in connection with sensitization to the hapten diphenylcyclopropenone (DPC). The CDR3 protein is CASSDVGSGSSYEQYF. CDR3 in DNA: TGTGCCAGCAGTGACGTGGGTAGCGGGAGTTCCTACGAGCAGTACTTC.